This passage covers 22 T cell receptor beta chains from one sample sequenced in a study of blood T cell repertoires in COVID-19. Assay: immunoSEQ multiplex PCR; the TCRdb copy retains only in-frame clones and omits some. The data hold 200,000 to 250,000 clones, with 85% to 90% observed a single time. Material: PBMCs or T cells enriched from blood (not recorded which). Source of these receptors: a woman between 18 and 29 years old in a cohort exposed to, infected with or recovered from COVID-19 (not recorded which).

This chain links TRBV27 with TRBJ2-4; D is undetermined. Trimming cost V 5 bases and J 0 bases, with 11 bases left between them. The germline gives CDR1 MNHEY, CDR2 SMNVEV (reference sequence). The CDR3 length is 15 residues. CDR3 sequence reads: CASSPLEAAKNIQYF. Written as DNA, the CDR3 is TGTGCCAGCAGTCCCCTCGAAGCAGCCAAAAACATTCAGTACTTC.

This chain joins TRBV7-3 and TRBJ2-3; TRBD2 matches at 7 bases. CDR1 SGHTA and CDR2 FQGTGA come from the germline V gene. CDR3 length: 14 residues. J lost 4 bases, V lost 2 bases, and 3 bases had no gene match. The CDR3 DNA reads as TGTGCCAGCAGCTTAGGGGGGGTCCCAGATACGCAGTATTTT. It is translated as CASSLGGVPDTQYF. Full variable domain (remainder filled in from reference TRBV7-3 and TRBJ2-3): GAGVSQTPSNKVTEKGKYVELRCDPISGHTALYWYRQSLGQGPEFLIYFQGTGAADDSGLPNDRFFAVRPEGSVSTLKIQRTERGDSAVYLCASSLGGVPDTQYFGPGTRLTVL.

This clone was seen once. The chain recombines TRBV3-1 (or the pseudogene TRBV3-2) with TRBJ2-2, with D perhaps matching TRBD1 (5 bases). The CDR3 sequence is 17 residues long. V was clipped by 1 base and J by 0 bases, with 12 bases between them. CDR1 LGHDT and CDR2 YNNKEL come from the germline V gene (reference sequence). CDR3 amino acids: CASSQGGWGPNTGELFF. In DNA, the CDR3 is TGTGCCAGCAGCCAAGGAGGATGGGGCCCGAACACCGGGGAGCTGTTTTTT.

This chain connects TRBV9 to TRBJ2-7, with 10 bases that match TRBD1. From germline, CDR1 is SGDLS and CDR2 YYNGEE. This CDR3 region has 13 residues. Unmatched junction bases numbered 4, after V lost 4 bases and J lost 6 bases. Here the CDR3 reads CASSPGQGREQYF. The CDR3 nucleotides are TGTGCCAGCAGCCCGGGACAGGGGCGCGAGCAGTACTTC.

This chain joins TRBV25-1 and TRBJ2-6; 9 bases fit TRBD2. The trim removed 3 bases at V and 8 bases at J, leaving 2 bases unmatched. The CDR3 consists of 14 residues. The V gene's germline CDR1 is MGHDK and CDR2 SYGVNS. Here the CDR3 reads CASSDLAGTNVLTF. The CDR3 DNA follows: TGTGCCAGCAGTGACCTAGCGGGAACCAACGTCCTGACTTTC.

The CDR3 DNA reads TGTGCCAGCAGTTTCCTGGGGCCCACTAGAGGACTAGCGGGGGGACCGAACACCGGGGAGCTGTTTTTT. It is translated as CASSFLGPTRGLAGGPNTGELFF. The gene calls are TRBV27 and TRBJ2-2, with 14 nucleotides matching TRBD2. V was pared by 3 bases and J by 0 bases, with 18 bases of the junction left unmatched. Germline V CDR1 and CDR2: MNHEY, SMNVEV (reference sequence). CDR3 length: 23 residues.

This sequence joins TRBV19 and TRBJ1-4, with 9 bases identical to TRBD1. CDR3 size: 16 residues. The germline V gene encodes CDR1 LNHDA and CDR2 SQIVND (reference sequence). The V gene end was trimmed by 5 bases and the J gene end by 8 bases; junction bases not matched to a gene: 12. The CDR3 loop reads CASSVQFGTGLEKLFF. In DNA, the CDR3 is TGTGCCAGTAGTGTTCAATTCGGGACAGGGCTCGAAAAACTGTTTTTT.

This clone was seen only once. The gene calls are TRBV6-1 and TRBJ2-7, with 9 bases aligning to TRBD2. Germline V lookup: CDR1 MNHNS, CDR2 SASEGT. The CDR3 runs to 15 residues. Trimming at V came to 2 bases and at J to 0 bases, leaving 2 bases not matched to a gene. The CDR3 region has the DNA TGTGCCAGCAGTGAACTAGCGGGGAGCTCCTACGAGCAGTACTTC. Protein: CASSELAGSSYEQYF.

In nucleotides, the CDR3 is TGCGCCAGCAGCCCGGAACCGGGGAACTACAATGAGCAGTTCTTC. Its protein product is CASSPEPGNYNEQFF. The chain recombines TRBV5-1 with TRBJ2-1; D may be TRBD2 (5 bases). The CDR3 spans 15 residues. CDR1 is SGHRS and CDR2 is YFSETQ in the germline V gene. V was cut by 4 bases and J by 3 bases, with 14 bases left in between.

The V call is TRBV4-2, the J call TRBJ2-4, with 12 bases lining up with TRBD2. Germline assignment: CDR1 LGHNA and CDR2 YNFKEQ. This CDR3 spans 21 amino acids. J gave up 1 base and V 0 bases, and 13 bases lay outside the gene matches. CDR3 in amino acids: CASSQEAPSGRAGRAKNIQYF. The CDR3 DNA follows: TGTGCCAGCAGCCAAGAGGCGCCTAGCGGGAGGGCCGGGCGGGCCAAAAACATTCAGTACTTC.

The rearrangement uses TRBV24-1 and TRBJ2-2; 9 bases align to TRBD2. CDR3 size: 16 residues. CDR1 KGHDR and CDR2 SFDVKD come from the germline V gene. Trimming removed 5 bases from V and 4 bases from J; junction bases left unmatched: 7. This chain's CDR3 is CATSALGTSSTGELFF. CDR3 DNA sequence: TGTGCCACCAGTGCCTTGGGGACTAGCTCCACCGGGGAGCTGTTTTTT.

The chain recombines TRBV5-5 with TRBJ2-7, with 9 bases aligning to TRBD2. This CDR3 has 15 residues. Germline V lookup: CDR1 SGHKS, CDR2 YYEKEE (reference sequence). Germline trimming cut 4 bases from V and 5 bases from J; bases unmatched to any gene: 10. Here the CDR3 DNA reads TGTGCCAGCAGCAGCGGGACTAGCCTTCGTGACGAGCAGTACTTC. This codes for CASSSGTSLRDEQYF.

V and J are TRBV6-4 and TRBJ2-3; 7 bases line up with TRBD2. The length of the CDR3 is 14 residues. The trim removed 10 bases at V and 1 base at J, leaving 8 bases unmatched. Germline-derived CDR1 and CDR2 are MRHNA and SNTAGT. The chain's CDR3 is CANHSAGGTDTQYF. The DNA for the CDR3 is TGTGCCAACCACTCGGCGGGAGGCACAGATACGCAGTATTTT.

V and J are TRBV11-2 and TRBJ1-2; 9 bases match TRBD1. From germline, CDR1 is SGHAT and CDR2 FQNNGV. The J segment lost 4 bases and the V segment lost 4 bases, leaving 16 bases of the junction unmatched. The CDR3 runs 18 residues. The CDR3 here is CASSSTDQDRGFIYGYTF. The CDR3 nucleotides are TGTGCCAGCAGCTCAACGGATCAGGACAGGGGTTTCATCTATGGCTACACCTTC.

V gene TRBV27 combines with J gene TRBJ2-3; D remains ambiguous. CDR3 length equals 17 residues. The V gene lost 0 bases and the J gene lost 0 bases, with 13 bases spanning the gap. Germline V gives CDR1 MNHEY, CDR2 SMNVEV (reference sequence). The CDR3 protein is CASSLSPVLGSTDTQYF. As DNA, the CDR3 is TGTGCCAGCAGTTTATCCCCCGTCCTAGGTAGCACAGATACGCAGTATTTT.

The CDR3 DNA reads TGTGCCAGCAGTTTAGGCGGGAGACATACGCAGTATTTT. Amino acids: CASSLGGRHTQYF. The V gene is TRBV12-3 or TRBV12-4, the J gene TRBJ2-3, with 7 bases that match TRBD2. The ends lost 1 base at V and 7 bases at J; junction bases unmatched: 2. The CDR3 covers 13 residues.

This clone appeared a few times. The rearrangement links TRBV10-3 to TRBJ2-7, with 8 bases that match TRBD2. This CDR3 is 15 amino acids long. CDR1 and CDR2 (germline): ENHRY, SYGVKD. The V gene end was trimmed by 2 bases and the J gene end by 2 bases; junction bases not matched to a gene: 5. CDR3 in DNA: TGTGCCATCAGTGAGCCGGGACTAGTGACCTACGAGCAGTACTTC. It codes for CAISEPGLVTYEQYF.

CDR3 region: CASSEAAGQLFYGYTF. In nucleotides, the CDR3 is TGTGCCAGCAGTGAAGCCGCCGGACAGCTATTCTATGGCTACACCTTC. J is TRBJ1-2 and V is TRBV6-1; TRBD1 is a possible D gene (6 bases). The CDR3 consists of 16 residues. V lost 0 bases to trimming and J lost 4 bases, with 15 bases between them. Per the germline V gene, CDR1 is MNHNS and CDR2 is SASEGT.

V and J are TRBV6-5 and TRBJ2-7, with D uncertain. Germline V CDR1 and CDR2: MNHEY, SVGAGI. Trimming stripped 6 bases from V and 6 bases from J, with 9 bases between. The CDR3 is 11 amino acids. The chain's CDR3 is CASSPGGEQYF. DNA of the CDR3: TGTGCCAGCAGCCCCGGCGGCGAGCAGTACTTC.

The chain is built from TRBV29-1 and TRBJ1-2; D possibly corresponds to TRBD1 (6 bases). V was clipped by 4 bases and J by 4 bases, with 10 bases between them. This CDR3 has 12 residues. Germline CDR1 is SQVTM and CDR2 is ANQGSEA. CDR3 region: CSVATGFYGYTF. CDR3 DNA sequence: TGCAGCGTTGCAACAGGGTTCTATGGCTACACCTTC.

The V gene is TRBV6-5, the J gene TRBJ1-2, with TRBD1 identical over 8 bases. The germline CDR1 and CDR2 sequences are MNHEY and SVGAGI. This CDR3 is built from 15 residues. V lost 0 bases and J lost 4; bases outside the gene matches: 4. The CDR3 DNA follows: TGTGCCAGCAGTTACTCTAGGACAGGGCCCTATGGCTACACCTTC. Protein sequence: CASSYSRTGPYGYTF.

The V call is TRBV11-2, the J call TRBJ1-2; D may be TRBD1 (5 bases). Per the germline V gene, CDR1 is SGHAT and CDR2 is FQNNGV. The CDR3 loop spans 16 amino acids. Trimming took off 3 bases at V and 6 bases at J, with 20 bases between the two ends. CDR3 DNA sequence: TGTGCCAGCAGCTTTTTGGGGGGGGAGGTAGTAGATGGCTACACCTTC. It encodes CASSFLGGEVVDGYTF.